Listed below are T cell receptor beta chains from one sample, sequenced in a study of beta chain features in type 1 diabetes. Only in-frame clones appear in the TCRdb table, and some are missing; sequencing was by immunoSEQ multiplex PCR. Among a few hundred thousand clones listed, roughly 15% were seen once. Sequenced material: naive CD4+ T cells from blood. The receptor set was obtained from a woman younger than 35 in good health. The CDR3 runs from the conserved cysteine through the conserved F or W.

j_call v_call cdr3_aa
TRBJ2-5 TRBV29-1 CSVLTSGRALEETQYF
TRBJ2-3 TRBV15 CATSRDGGADTQYF
TRBJ2-5 TRBV15 CATSRGGLAGQETQYF
TRBJ2-1 TRBV6-4 CASSGPRYNEQFF
TRBJ1-5 TRBV28 CASSVGQVNQPQHF
TRBJ2-7 TRBV28 CASSRSGSGEDEQYF
TRBJ1-5 TRBV28 CASRITGYDQPQHF
TRBJ1-2 TRBV2 CASSPRTGSGYTF
TRBJ2-3 TRBV4-2 CASSHPGLAGGDTQYF
TRBJ2-5 TRBV29-1 CSVRTSGRTETQYF
TRBJ2-1 TRBV7-7 CASSLGLVPYNEQFF
TRBJ2-5 TRBV28 CASSSHEAGSRWQETQYF
TRBJ2-4 TRBV29-1 CSVRGLAKNIQYF
TRBJ2-7 TRBV2 CASTDRDEQYF
TRBJ1-2 TRBV5-1 CASSLVTGANYGYTF
TRBJ2-7 TRBV30 CAWARQGLYEQYF
TRBJ2-3 TRBV7-2 CASSNRTGSDTQYF
TRBJ2-5 TRBV19 CASSIPQGETQYF
TRBJ2-3 TRBV7-9 CAIAVLHTDTQYF
TRBJ2-1 TRBV19 CATSPRDRGNEQFF